This passage covers 22 T cell receptor beta chains from one sample sequenced in a study of T cells after yellow fever vaccination. TCRdb re-derived calls from the 5' RACE reads in MiXCR, one entry per CDR3 protein. The sample lists some 500,000 distinct CDR3 sequences, about 14% seen once, with around 15% in the top ten. This specimen was PBMCs, taken on the day of the yellow fever booster vaccination. The receptors stem from a man aged 25-45 years who received the YFV17D yellow fever vaccine.

The chain employs TRBV12-3 or TRBV12-4 and TRBJ1-1; weak D call: TRBD1 (5 bases). The CDR3 spans 15 residues. Trimming took 6 bases from V and 5 from J, leaving 19 bases between them. The CDR3 reads CASRTSTRARTEAFF. CDR3 nucleotide sequence: TGTGCCAGCAGGACCTCAACCAGGGCGAGGACTGAAGCTTTCTTT.

V and J are TRBV10-2 and TRBJ2-3; possibly TRBD1 for D (6 bases). V was cut by 2 bases and J by 0 bases, with 18 bases left in between. The CDR3 loop spans 18 amino acids. CDR1 and CDR2 from the germline V gene are WSHSY and SAAADI. The CDR3 loop is CASSEATDSLVSTDTQYF. The CDR3 DNA is TGCGCCAGCAGTGAGGCGACGGACAGCTTAGTTAGCACAGATACGCAGTATTTT.

This sequence joins TRBV29-1 and TRBJ2-1; 9 positions match TRBD2. The germline V gene encodes CDR1 SQVTM and CDR2 ANQGSEA. The CDR3 runs 13 residues. The ends lost 7 bases at V and 7 bases at J; junction bases unmatched: 8. The CDR3 is CSGQSLAGNEQFF. CDR3 coding DNA: TGCAGCGGCCAGTCTCTAGCGGGGAATGAGCAGTTCTTC.

This clonotype was seen only a few times. The chain couples TRBV5-1 to TRBJ2-1, with D unclear. V lost 2 bases to trimming and J lost 5 bases, with 11 bases between them. This CDR3 region has 14 residues. Germline V gene data show CDR1 as SGHRS and CDR2 as YFSETQ. This CDR3 is CASSFVARNNEQFF. CDR3 bases: TGCGCCAGCAGCTTCGTAGCTCGGAACAATGAGCAGTTCTTC.

This clonotype turned up a few times. A read error is likely, as this CDR3 ends without the conserved phenylalanine or tryptophan. The limits of the CDR3 on the DNA are not certain, so only TCRdb's listed CDR3 is given. This rearrangement joins TRBV18 to TRBJ2-5. Germline V gene lookup returns CDR1 KGHSH and CDR2 LQKENI. From its first to its last residue, the CDR3 has 8 amino acids. This CDR3 is CASSPSTC.

This rearrangement joins TRBV20-1 to TRBJ2-3; 7 bases match TRBD2. The V segment lost 6 bases and the J segment 0 bases; nucleotides outside the gene matches: 3. The CDR3 loop spans 13 amino acids. Per germline, CDR1 DFQATT and CDR2 SNEGSKA (reference sequence). In nucleotides, the CDR3 is TGCAGTGCAACTAGCGTTAGCACAGATACGCAGTATTTT. Protein: CSATSVSTDTQYF.

This clonotype showed up just a few times. The rearrangement joins TRBV18 to TRBJ2-3; 9 nucleotides align to TRBD2. The CDR3 length is 17 residues. The V segment lost 8 bases and the J segment 4 bases; nucleotides outside the gene matches: 16. Germline V gene sequence: CDR1 KGHSH, CDR2 LQKENI. The CDR3 here is CASPPPSGTFTADTQYF. CDR3 nucleotides: TGTGCCAGCCCCCCCCCTAGCGGGACCTTCACGGCAGATACGCAGTATTTT.

This clonotype has just a few counts. This chain links TRBV5-4 with TRBJ2-3; 9 bases agree with TRBD2. V lost 4 bases, J lost 8 bases, and 11 bases stayed unmatched. The CDR3 is made up of 15 amino acids. Germline assignment: CDR1 SGHNT and CDR2 YYREEE (reference sequence). The CDR3 coding sequence is TGTGCCAGCAGCCTCCAGGCGGGAGCGGGAGGTACGCAGTATTTT. This translates into CASSLQAGAGGTQYF.

The gene calls are TRBV7-2 and TRBJ2-1, with D maybe TRBD2 (7 bases). Germline V gives CDR1 SGHTA, CDR2 FQGNSA. The V and J ends lost 2 bases and 5 bases respectively, with 10 bases between them. The CDR3 has 14 amino acids. CDR3 in amino acids: CASSLRGGNNEQFF. CDR3 nucleotides: TGTGCCAGCAGCTTAAGGGGGGGAAACAATGAGCAGTTCTTC.

The rearrangement links TRBV4-2 to TRBJ2-1; D is possibly TRBD2 (5 bases). The CDR3 totals 14 residues. Germline V gene lookup returns CDR1 LGHNA and CDR2 YNFKEQ. The V end lost 0 bases, the J end lost 10 bases, and 13 bases lay between the germline ends. DNA for the CDR3: TGTGCCAGCAGCCAAGATGTTGCGAGGGAGGAGCAGTTCTTC. Its translation is CASSQDVAREEQFF.

V and J are TRBV12-3 or TRBV12-4 and TRBJ2-1; D remains unclear. The CDR3 spans 14 residues. The V gene lost 4 bases and the J gene lost 10 bases, with 17 bases spanning the gap. The CDR3 DNA is TGTGCCAGCAGTTCCCAGGCCTTAATAGGGGAGCAGTTCTTC. Its translation: CASSSQALIGEQFF.

This clonotype was observed a handful of times. The chain recombines TRBV7-2 with TRBJ1-4, with D possibly TRBD1 on 5 matching bases. Trimming cost V 3 bases and J 7 bases, with 12 bases left between them. CDR3 length equals 14 residues. CDR1 is SGHTA, CDR2 FQGNSA, per germline. CDR3 amino acids: CASSFSTDTEKLFF. CDR3 in DNA: TGTGCCAGCAGCTTTTCGACAGACACTGAAAAACTGTTTTTT.

The V call is TRBV4-3, the J call TRBJ2-7; no reliable D call. Per germline, CDR1 LGHNA and CDR2 YSLEER. V dropped 1 base and J dropped 4 bases, with 8 bases sitting between them. The CDR3 is made up of 13 amino acids. The CDR3 loop is CASSQVLGYEQYF. CDR3 in DNA: TGCGCCAGCAGCCAAGTGTTGGGTTACGAGCAGTACTTC.

This clonotype was picked up a small number of times. The rearrangement uses TRBV27 and TRBJ1-6, with TRBD1 matching 7 bases. Trimming took 6 bases from V and 9 from J; bases not matched to a gene: 14. The CDR3 contains 16 residues. Germline V gene sequence: CDR1 MNHEY, CDR2 SMNVEV (reference sequence). In DNA, the CDR3 is TGTGCCAGCAGGGGGACAGCCCGGGTGAGGGGTTCACCCCTCCACTTT. Amino acid sequence: CASRGTARVRGSPLHF.

There are a few counts of this clonotype. For the CDR3, the DNA is TGTGCCAGCAGCACCACGACGTCTGGGGCCAACGTCCTGACTTTC. This translates into CASSTTTSGANVLTF. This chain uses TRBV12-3 or TRBV12-4 with TRBJ2-6; D call uncertain. Trimming stripped 6 bases from V and 1 base from J, with 10 bases between. The CDR3 sequence is 15 residues long.

CDR3 coding DNA: TGTGCCAGCAGTTACTCGACTAGCGGGAGTATCAACGAGCAGTACTTC. It yields the protein CASSYSTSGSINEQYF. This rearrangement joins TRBV6-5 to TRBJ2-7, with 12 bases aligning to TRBD2. The CDR3 spans 16 residues. Germline CDR1 is MNHEY and CDR2 is SVGAGI. Trimming cost V 0 bases and J 5 bases; bases outside gene matches: 5.

This chain links TRBV5-6 with TRBJ2-3, with 10 bases aligning to TRBD2. The CDR3 runs 15 residues. Trimming cost V 3 bases and J 6 bases; bases outside gene matches: 7. Per the germline V gene, CDR1 is SGHDT and CDR2 is YYEEEE. CDR3 nucleotide sequence: TGTGCCAGCAGCTCAACTAGCGGGAAGGCGGATACGCAGTATTTT. This encodes CASSSTSGKADTQYF.

The chain has TRBV5-1 and TRBJ2-1, with 7 bases fitting TRBD1. Germline V gene lookup returns CDR1 SGHRS and CDR2 YFSETQ. This CDR3 spans 15 amino acids. V lost 4 bases to trimming and J lost 6 bases; unmatched junction nucleotides: 10. For the CDR3, the DNA is TGCGCCAGCAGCCCGCGGACAGGTAATGGCAATGAGCAGTTCTTC. It translates to CASSPRTGNGNEQFF. The complete variable domain, with remaining parts taken from reference TRBV5-1 and TRBJ2-1, reads KAGVTQTPRYLIKTRGQQVTLSCSPISGHRSVSWYQQTPGQGLQFLFEYFSETQRNKGNFPGRFSGRQFSNSRSEMNVSTLELGDSALYLCASSPRTGNGNEQFFGPGTRLTVL.

The rearrangement links TRBV10-3 to TRBJ2-3; D perhaps matches TRBD1 (6 bases). In germline, CDR1 is ENHRY, CDR2 SYGVKD. This CDR3 contains 14 residues. V lost 9 bases to trimming and J lost 0 bases, with 13 bases between them. CDR3 sequence: CAIGPGESTDTQYF. The CDR3, as DNA: TGTGCCATAGGCCCAGGGGAGAGCACAGATACGCAGTATTTT.

The table lists this clonotype with many counts. V usage is TRBV5-6 and J usage is TRBJ1-3; TRBD1 matches 9 bases. The CDR3 has 15 residues. V lost 2 bases and J lost 1; bases outside the gene matches: 1. CDR1 is SGHDT and CDR2 is YYEEEE in the germline V gene. As DNA, the CDR3 is TGTGCCAGCAGCTTCGGGACAGGGTCTGGAAACACCATATATTTT. It specifies CASSFGTGSGNTIYF.

This clonotype occurred a few times. The chain carries TRBV30 and TRBJ2-2, with D possibly matching TRBD1 (5 bases). Germline CDR1 and CDR2: GTSNPN and SVGIG (reference sequence). Trimming took off 8 bases at V and 6 bases at J, with 13 bases between the two ends. The CDR3 totals 12 residues. CDR3 sequence: CAGYKGAGELFF. CDR3 nucleotide sequence: TGTGCCGGCTACAAAGGGGCCGGGGAGCTGTTTTTT. The full variable domain, in which reference TRBV30 and TRBJ2-2 provide the parts outside the CDR3, is SQTIHQWPATLVQPVGSPLSLECTVEGTSNPNLYWYRQAAGRGLQLLFYSVGIGQISSEVPQNLSASRPQDRQFILSSKKLLLSDSGFYLCAGYKGAGELFFGEGSRLTVL.

The CDR3 nucleotides read TGTGCCAGCAGCGTCACTAGCGGCAATGCGAACACCGGGGAGCTGTTTTTT. This translates into CASSVTSGNANTGELFF. The rearrangement uses TRBV7-2 and TRBJ2-2; TRBD2 matches at 8 bases. The V gene end was trimmed by 5 bases and the J gene end by 0 bases; junction bases not matched to a gene: 8. Germline V gene lookup returns CDR1 SGHTA and CDR2 FQGNSA. The CDR3 is 17 residues long.